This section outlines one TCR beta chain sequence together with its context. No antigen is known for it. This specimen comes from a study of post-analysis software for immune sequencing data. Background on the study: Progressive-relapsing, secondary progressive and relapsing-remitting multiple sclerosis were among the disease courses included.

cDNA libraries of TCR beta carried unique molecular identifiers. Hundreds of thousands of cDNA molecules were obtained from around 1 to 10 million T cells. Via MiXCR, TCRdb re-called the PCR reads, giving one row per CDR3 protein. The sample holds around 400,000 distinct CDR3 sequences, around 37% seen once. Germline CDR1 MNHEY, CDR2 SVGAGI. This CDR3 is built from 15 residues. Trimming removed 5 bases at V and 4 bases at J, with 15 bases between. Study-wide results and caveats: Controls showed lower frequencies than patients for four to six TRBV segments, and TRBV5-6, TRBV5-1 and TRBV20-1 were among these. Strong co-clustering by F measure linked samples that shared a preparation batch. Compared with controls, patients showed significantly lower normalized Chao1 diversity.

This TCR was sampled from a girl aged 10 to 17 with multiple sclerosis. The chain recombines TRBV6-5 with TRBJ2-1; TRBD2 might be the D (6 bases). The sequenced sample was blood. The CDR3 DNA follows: TGTGCCAGCAGTCTGGGACGGACTATTTACAATGAGCAGTTCTTC. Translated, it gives CASSLGRTIYNEQFF.